Listed below are T cell receptor beta chains from one sample, sequenced in a study of CD8 T cells in ankylosing spondylitis. MiXCR, applied by TCRdb to the 5' RACE reads, yields one record per CDR3 protein. The data show hundreds of thousands of distinct CDR3 sequences, roughly 13% seen once. The sample taken for sequencing was blood, either unsorted or a sorted T cell fraction (not recorded which). The source of these receptors is a male donor with ankylosing spondylitis. Both conserved end residues are part of each CDR3. The D gene is left open where the match is weak. Expanded clones get a size class; other rows say once, few or many, or leave the size out.

cdr3_aa	cdr3_nt	clone_size	d_call	v_call	j_call
CASRRTSGPYNEQFF	TGCGCCAGCCGGAGGACTAGCGGGCCCTACAATGAGCAGTTCTTC	many	TRBD2	TRBV5-1	TRBJ2-1
CASSSPKGSGRISYNEQFF	TGTGCCAGCAGTTCCCCCAAGGGTAGCGGGAGGATCTCCTACAATGAGCAGTTCTTC	.	TRBD2	TRBV12-3/TRBV12-4	TRBJ2-1
CASSLAGEAHQYF	TGCGCCAGCAGCTTGGCTGGGGAAGCCCACCAGTACTTC	.	.	TRBV5-1	TRBJ2-5
CASSRGYSYNEQFF	TGTGCCAGCAGTCGAGGCTACTCCTACAATGAGCAGTTCTTC	.	.	TRBV3-1	TRBJ2-1
CSASLRAGNEQFF	TGCAGTGCTAGTCTAAGGGCAGGGAATGAGCAGTTCTTC	few	.	TRBV20-1	TRBJ2-1
CASSLEGVTYYGYTF	TGTGCCAGCAGCTTAGAGGGGGTAACCTACTATGGCTACACCTTC	.	.	TRBV7-2	TRBJ1-2
CASRASGRYAGELFF	TGTGCCAGCAGGGCTAGCGGGAGGTACGCCGGGGAGCTGTTTTTT	few	TRBD2	TRBV6-2/TRBV6-3	TRBJ2-2
CASSLDGLAGANVLTF	TGCGCCAGCAGCTTGGATGGGCTCGCTGGGGCCAACGTCCTGACTTTC	.	.	TRBV5-1	TRBJ2-6
CASSQWRNTEAFF	TGTGCCAGCAGCCAATGGAGGAACACTGAAGCTTTCTTT	.	.	TRBV3-1	TRBJ1-1
CAIRTAGSAEQFF	TGTGCCATCAGGACAGCGGGGAGTGCTGAGCAGTTCTTC	few	TRBD2	TRBV10-3	TRBJ2-1
CASTRGIRNTEAFF	TGTGCCAGCACCCGCGGGATACGGAACACTGAAGCTTTCTTT	few	.	TRBV7-2	TRBJ1-1
CASSSGQVINEQFF	TGTGCCAGCAGCTCGGGACAGGTCATCAATGAGCAGTTCTTC	.	TRBD1	TRBV11-2	TRBJ2-1
CASSLEGYYNSPLHF	TGTGCCAGCAGCTTGGAGGGATACTATAATTCACCCCTCCACTTT	few	.	TRBV5-5	TRBJ1-6
CAISPSGRALSADTQYF	TGTGCCATCAGTCCTAGCGGGAGGGCCTTAAGCGCAGATACGCAGTATTTT	few	TRBD2	TRBV10-3	TRBJ2-3
CASSPPEGTIEQFF	TGTGCCAGCAGTCCACCCGAAGGGACAATTGAGCAGTTCTTC	few	.	TRBV27	TRBJ2-1
CASSGGQYYEQYF	TGTGCCAGCAGTGGCGGACAGTATTACGAGCAGTACTTC	many	.	TRBV2	TRBJ2-7
CSALRDRGSYEQYF	TGCAGTGCTCTCCGGGACAGGGGGTCCTACGAGCAGTACTTC	.	TRBD1	TRBV20-1	TRBJ2-7
CATSSRVGTDTQYF	TGTGCCACCAGTTCAAGGGTTGGTACAGATACGCAGTATTTT	many	.	TRBV24-1	TRBJ2-3
CSVDLAQRYGEQFF	TGCAGCGTTGATTTGGCACAAAGATATGGTGAGCAGTTCTTC	.	.	TRBV29-1	TRBJ2-1
CASGNRDRSYGYTF	TGTGCTAGTGGTAACCGGGACAGGTCGTATGGCTACACCTTC	.	TRBD1	TRBV12-5	TRBJ1-2
CATGAGGTDTQYF	TGTGCCACCGGCGCAGGGGGCACAGATACGCAGTATTTT	.	.	TRBV24-1	TRBJ2-3
CASSRRQPSTDTQYF	TGTGCCAGCAGCCGTCGACAGCCTAGCACAGATACGCAGTATTTT	few	.	TRBV7-9	TRBJ2-3
CASSLVPLAQGEQFF	TGTGCCAGCAGCTTAGTCCCCCTCGCACAGGGTGAGCAGTTCTTC	many	.	TRBV7-6	TRBJ2-1
CSVEVGQVANYGYTF	TGCAGCGTTGAAGTTGGGCAGGTGGCTAACTATGGCTACACCTTC	few	.	TRBV29-1	TRBJ1-2
CTVGTQLNEQFF	TGTACCGTCGGGACCCAACTCAATGAGCAGTTCTTC	.	.	TRBV28	TRBJ2-1
CASRETGILQETQYF	TGCGCCAGCAGGGAGACAGGGATACTACAAGAGACCCAGTACTTC	.	TRBD1	TRBV5-1	TRBJ2-5